This T cell receptor (beta chain) was sequenced in a study of identical twins. The study, taken as a whole, reports: Insertions were reduced in abundant cord blood beta clonotypes but not in memory repertoires. Models underestimated out-of-frame TCR alpha sharing in monozygotic twins. Zero-insertion analyses might be partly confounded by invariant T cells like MAIT and iNKT.

With regard to this clonotype: What it binds is unknown.

The CDR3 runs to 17 residues. The V end was cut by 4 bases, the J end by 1 base, with 17 bases between. Germline V gene data show CDR1 as SGHTA and CDR2 as FQGNSA. TCRdb ran MiXCR on the 5' RACE reads and lists one entry per CDR3 protein. The sample contains 500,000 to 550,000 distinct CDR3 sequences, around 20% of which appear only once. The same specimen was also included in a second study, on T cells expressing NK-cell markers. According to that study: Also leading the CD3+CD56-NKG2C+ fraction in a few donors were these clonotypes.

Sequenced input: CD4+ T cells sorted from blood. The gene calls are TRBV7-2 and TRBJ2-1; the D gene could be TRBD1 or TRBD2 (5 bases each). The clonotype was recovered from a woman under 30 in good health. In DNA, the CDR3 is TGTGCCAGCAGCTCCGGGAAGGGGAAGCGGTCCTACAATGAGCAGTTCTTC. Translation gives CASSSGKGKRSYNEQFF.